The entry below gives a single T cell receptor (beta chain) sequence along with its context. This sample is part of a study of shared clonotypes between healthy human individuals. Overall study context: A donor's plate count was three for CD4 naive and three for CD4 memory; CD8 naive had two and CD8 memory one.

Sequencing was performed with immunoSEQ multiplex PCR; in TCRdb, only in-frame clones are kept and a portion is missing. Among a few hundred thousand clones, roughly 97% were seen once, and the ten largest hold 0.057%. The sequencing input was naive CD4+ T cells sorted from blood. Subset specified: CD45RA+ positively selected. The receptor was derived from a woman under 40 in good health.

CDR3 coding DNA: TGTGCCAGCAGTGCCGCCATGGCGCTGGGTGAAAAACTGTTTTTT. It yields the protein CASSAAMALGEKLFF. The chain is built from TRBV6-1 and TRBJ1-4; D not certain. Trimming left V 4 bases short and J 7 bases short, with 16 bases between. Germline V CDR1 and CDR2: MNHNS, SASEGT. CDR3 length: 15 amino acids.